This TCR beta chain was retrieved from a study of cytomegalovirus exposure and HLA in healthy donors (dated by TCRdb to about 2017). Regarding the complete study: An earlier analysis of 587 of the donors reported approximately 300 Gb of sequence data and about 120 million unique TCR beta sequences obtained from about 179 million T cells. An early release that covered about 600 HLA-typed donors contained approximately 300 gigabases of sequencing data and 75 million to 100 million unique TCR sequences. Among the roughly 370 genotyped donors, more than 70% belonged to the genetic ancestry cluster associated with self-reported Caucasian donors. The aim of the study was to test whether cataloging public T cell receptors could identify signatures of past pathogen exposure. The study used immunosequencing to profile the T cell repertoires of 600 to 850 subjects and linked those repertoires to cytomegalovirus serostatus. Besides the first cohort of roughly 640 subjects, a separate validation cohort made up of over a hundred different subjects was used. High-throughput TCR immunosequencing, statistical association of individual TCRs with disease status, and machine learning were combined to predict cytomegalovirus infection status. A later analysis re-analyzed previously published TCR beta repertoires from 666 donors and added high-resolution HLA genotyping to study TCR occurrence patterns. In the later analysis, no new phenotypic data were used to find candidate immune exposures; instead, reliance was placed on TCR beta sequences and their occurrence across donors. To decide whether each TCR beta V gene segment behaved as functional or pseudogenic, an earlier analysis of approximately 590 of the donors relied on high-throughput TCR beta sequencing. Donor age, sex, ethnicity and CMV serostatus were compiled together with the repertoire data. A later genetic analysis used genome-wide SNP genotypes for about three fifths of the 666 donors, treating that subset as a discovery cohort. All discovery cohort repertoires had been generated on a single sequencing platform. HLA typing included class I and class II loci at four-digit resolution. The number of donors typed differed by locus, with 629-630 for A, B, C, DRB1 and DQB1, roughly 520 for DQA1, about 610 for DPA1, and some 470 for DPB1. About five DR-DQ haplotypes were treated as single units for association and clustering because of strong linkage in the cohort. Among about 410 genotyped donors of the cohort, an average of about 240,000 unique TCR beta nucleotide sequences was sequenced per donor, of which about 19% were non-productive. Paper-wide results and their limitations: Linkage disequilibrium might explain the correlated functional status among segregating V segments, but an unknown experimental factor could not be excluded. A group of highly shared sequence variants was considered likely to be a technical artifact of the sequencing pipeline. Because counts were too low, 15 to 20 rarely observed V segments, including chromosome 9 orphons, were left out of the earlier analysis of about 500 of the donors. In a later analysis, 16,951 TCR beta sequences were associated with specific HLA alleles at a false discovery rate of 0.05. HLA typing was unavailable for some donors at each locus, so association tests used only the typed subset. It was suggested by the authors that the approach could potentially be generalized to other disease states and immunological phenotypes. The only immune exposure information available for the cohort was CMV serostatus. A further reported finding was that TCR beta sequences accurately predicted the HLA-A and HLA-B alleles for most subjects in the first cohort. This cohort had only TCR beta chains sequenced, and the lack of alpha or paired-chain data limited which features could be detected. V-gene and J-gene trimming of TCR beta chains was associated with a missense DCLRE1C variant in a later genetic analysis, and the association was replicated in an independent cohort. In a later analysis, most CMV-associated TCR beta chains were found to appear HLA-restricted, with HLA associations seemingly driven largely by CMV exposure. In vitro tests confirmed that a few of the cytomegalovirus-associated TCR beta chains recognize cytomegalovirus antigens. Roughly uniform sequencing depth across donors was assumed in presence/absence analyses, although this assumption may not hold. In a later analysis, HLA-associated TCR beta chains were found to be more clonally expanded and to have lower generation probabilities than equally common non-associated chains. In a later genetic analysis, fewer N-insertions in productive TCRs were reported among donors in an Asian-associated ancestry cluster than the roughly 700-donor mean. A later analysis reported that several top co-occurrence clusters appeared linked to parvovirus B19, influenza, CMV and Epstein-Barr virus. Most TCR sequences were observed very rarely across donors, whereas some public TCRs were present in many individuals. A total of around 150 TCR beta chains were listed by the study as associated with cytomegalovirus. Strong co-occurrence of HLA alleles, especially DR and DQ, made assigning TCR associations to individual alleles difficult. In an earlier analysis of more than 450 of the donors, most TCR beta V segments were observed in productive rearrangements about 90% or about 30% of the time, broadly matching IMGT annotations. In a later analysis, the rate of TCR association differed among HLA loci, with DRB1 alleles having the most associated TCRs and HLA-C alleles having the fewest. The 87-base-pair reads could not distinguish some IMGT-functional V segments, including TRBV6-2 and TRBV6-3, so those segments were excluded. Cytomegalovirus status was reported to be diagnosed by the classifier with high specificity and sensitivity in both the original and validation cohorts.

As concerns this clone: Its antigen is currently not known. Base qualities are not recorded, but no much larger clone differs from it by a single base.

The cohort was made up of approximately 670 healthy bone marrow donors. At the time of sampling, every cohort member was nominally healthy, though immune exposures that went unrecorded were likely present. The donor tested CMV seropositive and was one of the 289 seropositive cohort members. Every donor gave a peripheral blood sample, and the peripheral blood mononuclear cells from that sample were used for TCR beta sequencing. Genomic DNA extraction from the blood cell samples was performed with the Qiagen DNeasy Blood Extraction Kit. The CDR3 goes from the cysteine to the phenylalanine over 13 residues. The sequence is cut down to CDR3 DNA, 39 bases in frame from base 1. V is cut by 3 bases and J by 9 bases, and the space between the germline ends is 12 bases. Via the germline V gene, CDR1 is SNHLY and CDR2 FYNNEI. The method behind the library was the immunoSEQ multiplex PCR assay. The multiplex PCR relied on a mix of 60 forward primers for TCR Vbeta segments and 13 reverse primers for TCR Jbeta segments. The CDR3 region of rearranged TCR beta genes was amplified from genomic DNA with a multiplex PCR assay. The amplified TCR beta libraries were sequenced on the Illumina HiSeq System as 87-base-pair reads. For the original study's pipeline: A later analysis counted 75 million to 100 million unique TCR beta chains across the 640 or so repertoires, and 10 million to 12 million of these chains were shared by at least two donors. Raw reads were error-corrected and collapsed into unique sequences by a nearest-neighbor algorithm in which closely related sequences were merged to remove PCR and sequencing errors. CDR3 sequences were aligned to IMGT reference sequences to assign V, D and J gene segments. For a sequence to be retained, a match of at least six nucleotides to both a V gene segment and a J gene segment was required. Rearrangements were called productive when the CDR3 lacked stop codons and stayed in frame with V and J; all others were non-productive. Following IMGT convention, CDR3 was defined as the stretch from the second conserved V-encoded cysteine to the conserved J-encoded phenylalanine. The earlier analysis of about 640 of the donors excluded any sequence lacking an unambiguous match to a single V gene segment. In an earlier analysis of some 590 of the donors, V segments were called functional above 56.7% productive rearrangements and were called segregating when the between-donor standard deviation exceeded 5%. To diagnose cytomegalovirus status from the catalog of TCR beta chain sequences, a statistical classification framework was built. V and J gene assignment, in a later analysis, came from comparing TCR nucleotide sequences with IMGT/GENE-DB human TR gene sequences. In a later analysis, CDR3 sequences and most-parsimonious VDJ recombination scenarios were assigned using the TCRdist pipeline. In a later analysis, each TCR beta chain was defined by its CDR3 amino acid sequence together with its V-gene family, and reads without a unique V-gene family were excluded. In a later analysis, 550 to 650 highly shared, low-generation-probability nucleotide sequences were removed to address suspected cross-contamination and a sequencing artifact. For each public chain, a later analysis derived a clonal expansion index from normalized ranks of inferred template counts within each repertoire. In a later analysis, generation probabilities were computed with a VDJ recombination model fitted to out-of-frame rearrangements, and the resulting probabilities were checked against IGoR. In a later analysis, hypergeometric tests were used to score TCR-TCR, TCR-HLA and TCR-CMV co-occurrence, with a repertoire-size bias correction applied to TCR pairs. In a later analysis, false discovery rates were estimated by permuting HLA or CMV assignments 20 times. A later analysis grouped co-occurring TCRs with DBSCAN, adding TCRdist sequence similarity when clustering within HLA-allele-positive subsets. Repertoires with fewer than 30,000 or more than 120,000 public chains were left out of co-occurrence clustering, as were a handful of repertoires with anomalous nucleotide sharing. TCRdb mirrors the immuneACCESS table, restricted to in-frame sequences. Some clones are absent from its copies; in checked studies, under half trace to an unresolved V gene, and the reason for the others is unknown. V and J calls and clone size are as listed in that table; D and trimming were resolved from the DNA. Recorded for this sample are 150,000 to 200,000 clones; 70% to 80% of them occurred a single time. The ten largest clones represent 9% to 10% of the sample.

Sequences were obtained from PBMCs. The rearranged segments are TRBV2 and TRBJ1-5; the D gene lacks a confident call. The TCR comes from a man aged 18 to 29 in good health and CMV-seropositive. The sequenced DNA: TGTGCCAGCAGTGACCAGGTCTCGTCGCCCCAGCATTTT. This is translated as CASSDQVSSPQHF.